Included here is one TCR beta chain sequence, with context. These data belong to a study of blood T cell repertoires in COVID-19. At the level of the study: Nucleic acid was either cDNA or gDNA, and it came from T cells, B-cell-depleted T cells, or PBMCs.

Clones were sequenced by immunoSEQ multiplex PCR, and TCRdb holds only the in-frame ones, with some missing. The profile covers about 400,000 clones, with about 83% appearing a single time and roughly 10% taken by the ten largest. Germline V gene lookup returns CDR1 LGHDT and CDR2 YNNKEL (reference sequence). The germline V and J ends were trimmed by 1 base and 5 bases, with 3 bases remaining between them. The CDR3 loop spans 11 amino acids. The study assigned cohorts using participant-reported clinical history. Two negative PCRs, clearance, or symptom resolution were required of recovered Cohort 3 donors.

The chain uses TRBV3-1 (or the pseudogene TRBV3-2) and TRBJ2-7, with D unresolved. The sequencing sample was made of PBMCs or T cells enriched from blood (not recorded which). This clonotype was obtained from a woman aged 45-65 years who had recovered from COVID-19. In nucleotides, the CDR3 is TGTGCCAGCAGCCAAGTCAACGAGCAGTACTTC. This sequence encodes CASSQVNEQYF.